One and the same sample provided the 27 T cell receptor beta chains below, sequenced in a study of T cell responses to AZD1222 COVID-19 vaccine. Libraries were prepared by immunoSEQ multiplex PCR; TCRdb keeps only in-frame clonotypes and omits some of them. The data hold 130,000 or so clones, with roughly 89% observed a single time. Source: peripheral blood, taken 28 days after the second dose of the MenACWY control vaccine. Source of these receptors: an adult who received the MenACWY meningococcal vaccine as a control.

The genes are TRBV18 and TRBJ2-1, with TRBD1 matching over 8 bases. The ends lost 8 bases at V and 1 base at J; junction bases unmatched: 7. This CDR3 comprises 15 residues. Germline CDR1 and CDR2: KGHSH and LQKENI. CDR3 sequence reads: CASGTTGDSYNEQFF. CDR3 nucleotides: TGTGCCAGCGGCACGACAGGGGATTCCTACAATGAGCAGTTCTTC.

The chain joins TRBV6-5 to TRBJ2-5; D may be TRBD2 (6 bases). CDR1 MNHEY and CDR2 SVGAGI come from the germline V gene. V gave up 7 bases and J gave up 7 bases, with 16 bases separating them. This CDR3 contains 13 residues. The CDR3 is CASTSMSGRTQYF. CDR3 DNA sequence: TGTGCCAGCACCTCGATGAGCGGGCGGACCCAGTACTTC.

V is TRBV6-6 and J is TRBJ2-7, with TRBD2 identical over 11 bases. Germline V lookup: CDR1 MNHNY, CDR2 SVGAGI (reference sequence). The CDR3 totals 15 residues. V shed 4 bases, J shed 3 bases, and the junction held 5 bases outside the gene matches. CDR3 loop: CASSFLAGGNYEQYF. The CDR3 region has the DNA TGTGCCAGCAGTTTTTTAGCGGGAGGGAACTACGAGCAGTACTTC.

The genes are TRBV27 and TRBJ1-6; weak D call: TRBD1 (6 bases). CDR3 size: 16 residues. Trimming pared 5 bases from V and 7 bases from J, leaving 18 bases between. Germline V lookup: CDR1 MNHEY, CDR2 SMNVEV (reference sequence). The CDR3 sequence: CASSPPGQLPNSPLHF. CDR3 in DNA: TGTGCCAGCAGTCCGCCGGGACAACTCCCCAATTCACCCCTCCACTTT.

This chain links TRBV5-1 with TRBJ1-1; D uncertain. The CDR3 totals 14 residues. CDR1 and CDR2 from the germline V gene are SGHRS and YFSETQ. V was cut by 2 bases and J by 1 base, with 9 bases left in between. This CDR3 is CASSLSPGNTEAFF. The CDR3 DNA reads TGCGCCAGCAGCTTATCGCCTGGGAACACTGAAGCTTTCTTT.

The rearrangement joins TRBV7-9 to TRBJ2-3; 7 bases match TRBD1. Germline V CDR1 and CDR2: SEHNR, FQNEAQ (reference sequence). J gave up 3 bases and V 3 bases, and 3 bases lay outside the gene matches. The CDR3 length is 14 residues. CDR3 bases: TGTGCCAGCAGCTTGACAGGGTTGACAGATACGCAGTATTTT. This encodes CASSLTGLTDTQYF.

This sequence joins TRBV5-6 and TRBJ2-7; 7 bases agree with TRBD1. The germline gives CDR1 SGHDT, CDR2 YYEEEE. The CDR3 covers 13 residues. With V trimmed by 4 bases and J by 3 bases, 4 bases remained unmatched. The CDR3 region has the DNA TGTGCCAGCAGCCATCCAGGGGGCTACGAGCAGTACTTC. The encoded protein is CASSHPGGYEQYF.

The sample holds one count of this clone. The gene calls are TRBV6-2 or TRBV6-3 and TRBJ1-2; TRBD1 might be the D (6 bases). The CDR3 has 13 residues. Germline loops: CDR1 MNHEY, CDR2 SVGEGT. V shed 4 bases and J shed 3 bases, with 9 bases lying between them. The CDR3 sequence is CASSFGQHYGYTF. In DNA, the CDR3 is TGTGCCAGCAGTTTTGGACAGCACTATGGCTACACCTTC.

The chain employs TRBV15 and TRBJ2-3; no reliable D call. Germline lookup yields CDR1 LNHNV and CDR2 YYDKDF (reference sequence). With 0 bases removed from V and 5 bases from J, the gap between germline ends came to 6 bases. The CDR3 covers 13 residues. The CDR3 DNA follows: TGTGCCACCAGCAGAGATACAGAAGATACGCAGTATTTT. Its translation is CATSRDTEDTQYF.

V and J are TRBV7-9 and TRBJ1-2, with D tentatively TRBD1 (5 bases). The V end lost 5 bases, the J end lost 6 bases, and 13 bases lay between the germline ends. CDR3 size: 13 residues. Germline V gives CDR1 SEHNR, CDR2 FQNEAQ (reference sequence). The CDR3 nucleotides are TGTGCCAGCAGCCACGCAGCAGGGAATGGCTACACCTTC. Protein product: CASSHAAGNGYTF. Based on the CDR3 plus reference TRBV7-9 and TRBJ1-2, the full variable domain is DTGVSQNPRHKITKRGQNVTFRCDPISEHNRLYWYRQTLGQGPEFLTYFQNEAQLEKSRLLSDRFSAERPKGSFSTLEIQRTEQGDSAMYLCASSHAAGNGYTFGSGTRLTVV.

The V gene is TRBV5-5, the J gene TRBJ2-3; unclear D gene. The CDR3 covers 15 residues. Germline CDR1 reads SGHKS; CDR2 reads YYEKEE (reference sequence). The V end was cut by 0 bases, the J end by 2 bases, with 10 bases between. CDR3 nucleotide sequence: TGTGCCAGCAGCTTGGCGGTCAGAATCACAGATACGCAGTATTTT. This encodes CASSLAVRITDTQYF. The full variable domain, in which reference TRBV5-5 and TRBJ2-3 provide the parts outside the CDR3, is DAGVTQSPTHLIKTRGQQVTLRCSPISGHKSVSWYQQVLGQGPQFIFQYYEKEERGRGNFPDRFSARQFPNYSSELNVNALLLGDSALYLCASSLAVRITDTQYFGPGTRLTVL.

This rearrangement joins TRBV18 to TRBJ2-3; tentatively, D is TRBD2 (6 bases). Per the germline V gene, CDR1 is KGHSH and CDR2 is LQKENI. The CDR3 loop spans 15 amino acids. Trimming shortened V by 6 bases and J by 3 bases, and 16 bases separated the two germline ends. Written as DNA, the CDR3 is TGTGCCAGCTCCTTTTGGACGGAGGGGACAGATACGCAGTATTTT. This codes for CASSFWTEGTDTQYF.

This clone has only a few counts. The rearrangement joins TRBV12-3 or TRBV12-4 to TRBJ1-2, with no clear D. The V end lost 5 bases, the J end lost 8 bases, and 9 bases lay between the germline ends. The CDR3 has 11 amino acids. The DNA of the CDR3 is TGTGCCAGCAGTGTAGACATGGGCTACACCTTC. Translated, it gives CASSVDMGYTF.

The V call is TRBV5-8, the J call TRBJ1-5; no reliable D call. The V gene lost 0 bases and the J gene lost 0 bases, with 7 bases spanning the gap. The CDR3 spans 15 residues. The germline V gene encodes CDR1 SGHTS and CDR2 YDEGEE. CDR3 DNA sequence: TGTGCCAGCAGCTTGGTACCTTATAGCAATCAGCCCCAGCATTTT. This translates into CASSLVPYSNQPQHF. Looking up the rest from reference TRBV5-8 and TRBJ1-5 gives the full variable domain: EAGVTQSPTHLIKTRGQQATLRCSPISGHTSVYWYQQALGLGLQFLLWYDEGEERNRGNFPPRFSGRQFPNYSSELNVNALELEDSALYLCASSLVPYSNQPQHFGDGTRLSIL.

The chain joins TRBV27 to TRBJ2-7; the match to TRBD1 covers 10 bases. CDR1 is MNHEY and CDR2 is SMNVEV in the germline V gene (reference sequence). The CDR3 is made up of 15 amino acids. V shed 4 bases and J 2 bases; nucleotides not matched to a gene: 5. This chain's CDR3 is CASSSIGTGAYEQYF. CDR3 coding DNA: TGTGCCAGCAGTTCGATCGGGACAGGGGCCTACGAGCAGTACTTC.

The chain carries TRBV9 and TRBJ1-1; D unclear. Trimming took 0 bases from V and 0 from J, leaving 9 bases between them. This CDR3 comprises 15 residues. Per germline, CDR1 SGDLS and CDR2 YYNGEE. CDR3 nucleotide sequence: TGTGCCAGCAGCGTAGAGCCAGGTATGAACACTGAAGCTTTCTTT. This encodes CASSVEPGMNTEAFF.

J is TRBJ2-3 and V is TRBV11-2, with 10 positions matching TRBD2. The V gene end was trimmed by 5 bases and the J gene end by 2 bases; junction bases not matched to a gene: 10. There are 17 residues in the CDR3. Germline V gene lookup returns CDR1 SGHAT and CDR2 FQNNGV. CDR3 protein: CASSRYGSGGYTDTQYF. The CDR3 DNA follows: TGTGCCAGCAGCCGATATGGTAGCGGGGGGTACACAGATACGCAGTATTTT.

Regarding this clone: The junction shows a germline mismatch at one end, possibly a read error. The chain employs TRBV7-7 and TRBJ1-5, with a tentative D call TRBD1 (5 bases). This CDR3 spans 18 amino acids. CDR1 SSHAT and CDR2 FNYEAQ come from the germline V gene (reference sequence). The CDR3 region is CASSFAGGARDSNQPQHF. CDR3 bases: TGTGCTAGCAGCTTTGCGGGCGGGGCCCGGGATAGCAATCAGCCCCAGCATTTT.

The chain combines TRBV3-1 (or the pseudogene TRBV3-2) with TRBJ1-2; possibly TRBD1 for D (6 bases). Looked up from germline, CDR1 is LGHDT and CDR2 is YNNKEL (reference sequence). The ends were cut back, 8 bases at V and 7 bases at J, with 14 bases in the middle. The length of the CDR3 is 12 residues. CDR3 nucleotide sequence: TGTGCCAGCGAGGGGGGGGGCCCTGGCTACACCTTC. Encoded protein: CASEGGGPGYTF.

For the CDR3, the DNA is TGTGCCAGCAGCCACACCGGGACAGGGTTGGCGGGGAAACTGTTTTTT. It specifies CASSHTGTGLAGKLFF. The chain combines TRBV3-1 (or the pseudogene TRBV3-2) with TRBJ1-4; TRBD1 matches 9 bases. Germline V gives CDR1 LGHDT, CDR2 YNNKEL (reference sequence). The V and J ends lost 3 bases and 11 bases, in that order; junction bases with no gene match: 13. There are 16 residues in the CDR3.

The V and J genes are TRBV19 and TRBJ1-5; D remains unclear. The V end lost 8 bases, the J end lost 4 bases, and 15 bases lay between the germline ends. The CDR3 totals 14 residues. Germline V gene data show CDR1 as LNHDA and CDR2 as SQIVND (reference sequence). CDR3 residues: CASYSGAANQPQHF. CDR3 in DNA: TGTGCCAGTTACTCCGGAGCAGCAAATCAGCCCCAGCATTTT.

The V call is TRBV4-3, the J call TRBJ1-4; no firm D call. The V and J ends lost 3 bases and 7 bases respectively, with 15 bases between them. The CDR3 is 15 residues long. Per germline, CDR1 LGHNA and CDR2 YSLEER. CDR3 loop: CASSQMTGGGEKLFF. The CDR3 nucleotides read TGCGCCAGCAGCCAGATGACCGGAGGAGGTGAAAAACTGTTTTTT.

There are a few counts of this clone. The chain carries TRBV7-2 and TRBJ1-5, with D unclear. From germline, CDR1 is SGHTA and CDR2 FQGNSA. The V end lost 5 bases, the J end lost 0 bases, and 11 bases lay between the germline ends. The CDR3 runs to 15 residues. CDR3 residues: CASSAQMGSNQPQHF. As DNA, the CDR3 is TGTGCCAGCAGCGCCCAGATGGGTAGCAATCAGCCCCAGCATTTT.

CDR3 amino acids: CASSYGGSNTDTQYF. The CDR3 DNA reads TGTGCCAGCAGTTACGGCGGCAGTAATACAGATACGCAGTATTTT. V and J are TRBV6-5 and TRBJ2-3; D not resolved. Germline CDR1 and CDR2: MNHEY and SVGAGI. This CDR3 has 15 residues. V lost 2 bases and J 3 bases, leaving 12 bases between the germline ends.

The V gene is TRBV6-4, the J gene TRBJ2-1; 10 bases are shared with TRBD2. Germline values: CDR1 MRHNA, CDR2 SNTAGT. The CDR3 totals 15 residues. The V segment lost 3 bases and the J segment 10 bases; nucleotides outside the gene matches: 9. The CDR3 protein is CASSEMGLAGEEQFF. Written as DNA, the CDR3 is TGTGCCAGCAGTGAAATGGGGCTAGCGGGAGAGGAGCAGTTCTTC.

The chain is built from TRBV6-2 or TRBV6-3 and TRBJ2-1, with 10 bases aligning to TRBD2. CDR1 is MNHEY, CDR2 SVGEGT, per germline. The CDR3 totals 17 residues. Unmatched junction bases numbered 8, after V lost 5 bases and J lost 1 base. The CDR3 DNA reads as TGTGCCAGCAGTGACCCTAGCGGGAGAAGGTCCTACAATGAGCAGTTCTTC. This gives the protein CASSDPSGRRSYNEQFF.

The V and J genes are TRBV24-1 and TRBJ2-3; a possible D gene is TRBD1 (6 bases). In germline, CDR1 is KGHDR, CDR2 SFDVKD. There are 15 residues in the CDR3. Between the trimmed V and J ends, which lost 0 bases and 6 bases, there was a span of 12 bases. CDR3 protein: CATSDLRDITDTQYF. As DNA, the CDR3 is TGTGCCACCAGTGATTTGCGGGACATTACGGATACGCAGTATTTT.